This passage covers 28 T cell receptor beta chains from one sample sequenced in a study of shared clonotypes between healthy human individuals (dated by TCRdb to about 2020). The library was made by the immunoSEQ multiplex PCR assay. As stored in TCRdb, this immuneACCESS dataset retains in-frame rearrangements with V and J assigned. A fraction of the clones does not appear; measured against another copy, unresolved V genes explain less than half of the discrepancy, and the remainder lacks a known reason. The sample table shows 2,100,000 or so clones, and 95% are seen once. The ten largest clones take up around 0.13% of the sample. What was sequenced was naive CD4+ T cells sorted from blood. This specimen's cell subset or site label, per the study, means: CD45RA+ positively selected. All receptors come from a man aged 18 to 29 in good health.

The chain joins TRBV7-2 to TRBJ2-3, with 9 bases lining up with TRBD2. This CDR3 spans 16 amino acids. V was clipped by 1 base and J by 3 bases; unmatched bases: 5. Germline V gene sequence: CDR1 SGHTA, CDR2 FQGNSA. CDR3 DNA sequence: TGTGCCAGCAGCTTAGAGGCGGGGGGGAGAACAGATACGCAGTATTTT. Translating gives CASSLEAGGRTDTQYF.

As concerns this clone: The sample holds other DNA sequences that translate to the same CDR3. This chain links TRBV14 with TRBJ1-5; no firm D call. The CDR3 is 13 residues long. Trimming left V 2 bases short and J 6 bases short, with 8 bases between. Looked up from germline, CDR1 is SGHDN and CDR2 is FVKESK. Here the CDR3 reads CASSQSEGQPQHF. The DNA for the CDR3 is TGTGCCAGCAGCCAATCCGAGGGTCAGCCCCAGCATTTT. Full variable domain (rest looked up from reference TRBV14 and TRBJ1-5): EAGVTQFPSHSVIEKGQTVTLRCDPISGHDNLYWYRRVMGKEIKFLLHFVKESKQDESGMPNNRFLAERTGGTYSTLKVQPAELEDSGVYFCASSQSEGQPQHFGDGTRLSIL.

The V and J genes are TRBV28 and TRBJ2-1, with 10 bases identical to TRBD2. Trimming cost V 11 bases and J 8 bases; bases outside gene matches: 9. This CDR3 comprises 13 residues. Germline lookup yields CDR1 MDHEN and CDR2 SYDVKM. The CDR3 nucleotides are TGTGCCGTAGTAGCGGGAGGCGTTGATGAGCAGTTCTTC. This gives the protein CAVVAGGVDEQFF. Full variable domain (rest looked up from reference TRBV28 and TRBJ2-1): DVKVTQSSRYLVKRTGEKVFLECVQDMDHENMFWYRQDPGLGLRLIYFSYDVKMKEKGDIPEGYSVSREKKERFSLILESASTNQTSMYLCAVVAGGVDEQFFGPGTRLTVL.

The chain uses TRBV5-1 and TRBJ2-7; weak D call: TRBD1 (5 bases). The CDR3 length is 14 residues. Germline-derived CDR1 and CDR2 are SGHRS and YFSETQ. With 1 base removed from V and 6 bases from J, the gap between germline ends came to 14 bases. The CDR3 protein is CASSLTAGFGEQYF. The CDR3 nucleotides are TGCGCCAGCAGCTTGACAGCAGGGTTCGGCGAGCAGTACTTC.

The rearrangement uses TRBV28 and TRBJ1-1; tentative D call: TRBD1 (5 bases). The CDR3 length is 12 residues. Per the germline V gene, CDR1 is MDHEN and CDR2 is SYDVKM. Trimming cost V 7 bases and J 1 base, with 7 bases left between them. The CDR3 reads CASTGGNTEAFF. The DNA of the CDR3 is TGTGCCAGCACCGGGGGGAACACTGAAGCTTTCTTT.

Written as DNA, the CDR3 is TGCGCCAGCAGCCTACGGGACAGGAGTAACACCGGGGAGCTGTTTTTT. Protein sequence: CASSLRDRSNTGELFF. The V call is TRBV5-1, the J call TRBJ2-2; 8 positions agree with TRBD1. Germline CDR1 is SGHRS and CDR2 is YFSETQ. The V segment lost 4 bases and the J segment 2 bases; nucleotides outside the gene matches: 7. The CDR3 is made up of 16 amino acids.

The chain links TRBV4-3 to TRBJ2-3; 8 bases line up with TRBD2. V shed 4 bases, J shed 2 bases, and the junction held 11 bases outside the gene matches. CDR1 and CDR2 from the germline V gene are LGHNA and YSLEER. The CDR3 spans 17 residues. The CDR3 coding sequence is TGCGCCAGCAGCCCCGGCGGGCTAGCGGGCCCCACAGATACGCAGTATTTT. Translation gives CASSPGGLAGPTDTQYF.

The rearrangement uses TRBV5-6 and TRBJ1-1; D possibly corresponds to TRBD1 (6 bases). The CDR3 sequence is 14 residues long. Per the germline V gene, CDR1 is SGHDT and CDR2 is YYEEEE. Trimming took off 4 bases at V and 1 base at J, with 11 bases between the two ends. The CDR3 region is CASSGSDRNTEAFF. The CDR3 DNA reads as TGTGCCAGCAGCGGATCGGACAGGAACACTGAAGCTTTCTTT.

The chain joins TRBV30 to TRBJ2-4; D may be TRBD2 (5 bases). The V and J ends lost 3 bases and 1 base respectively, with 13 bases between them. Germline V gene sequence: CDR1 GTSNPN, CDR2 SVGIG (reference sequence). CDR3 size: 15 residues. CDR3 coding DNA: TGTGCCTGGAGCGAACTAGATCTTGCCAAAAACATTCAGTACTTC. It translates to CAWSELDLAKNIQYF.

This clone was seen once. V is TRBV7-9 and J is TRBJ2-2; no clear D. Trimming removed 4 bases at V and 6 bases at J, with 6 bases between. Germline V gene sequence: CDR1 SEHNR, CDR2 FQNEAQ (reference sequence). The CDR3 covers 12 residues. As DNA, the CDR3 is TGTGCCAGCAGCTCCTTAGCCGGGGAGCTGTTTTTT. This translates into CASSSLAGELFF.

The chain links TRBV6-4 to TRBJ1-1; possibly TRBD1 for D (6 bases). CDR1 and CDR2 from the germline V gene are MRHNA and SNTAGT. Trimming removed 7 bases from V and 4 bases from J, with 16 bases in between. The CDR3 has 14 amino acids. CDR3 coding DNA: TGTGCCAGCACTCCTAACCGGGACACCACTGAAGCTTTCTTT. This encodes CASTPNRDTTEAFF.

V usage is TRBV27 and J usage is TRBJ2-1; 13 positions agree with TRBD2. V shed 6 bases and J 7 bases; nucleotides not matched to a gene: 6. The CDR3 has 15 residues. In germline, CDR1 is MNHEY, CDR2 SMNVEV (reference sequence). CDR3 protein: CASSSGLAGVNEQFF. CDR3 sequence (DNA): TGTGCCAGCAGCTCAGGACTAGCGGGAGTAAATGAGCAGTTCTTC.

J is TRBJ1-4 and V is TRBV5-1; D possibly corresponds to TRBD1 (5 bases). Germline V lookup: CDR1 SGHRS, CDR2 YFSETQ. The length of the CDR3 is 16 residues. Trimming took off 2 bases at V and 0 bases at J, with 11 bases between the two ends. The CDR3 region has the DNA TGCGCCAGCAGCTTTAACAGGCCTGCAACTAATGAAAAACTGTTTTTT. Encoded protein: CASSFNRPATNEKLFF.

V gene TRBV6-6 combines with J gene TRBJ2-2, with a possible D match to TRBD1 (5 bases). V shed 7 bases and J shed 5 bases, with 11 bases lying between them. The germline CDR1 and CDR2 sequences are MNHNY and SVGAGI (reference sequence). The CDR3 runs 13 residues. For the CDR3, the DNA is TGTGCCAGCACTTTACGGACAACCGGGGAGCTGTTTTTT. Protein sequence: CASTLRTTGELFF.

The gene calls are TRBV7-2 and TRBJ2-7, with a weak D call TRBD2 (5 bases). CDR1 and CDR2 from the germline V gene are SGHTA and FQGNSA. The CDR3 contains 17 residues. The V gene lost 2 bases and the J gene lost 2 bases, with 19 bases spanning the gap. The CDR3 DNA follows: TGTGCCAGCAGCTTATCCGGGCTCGGGGTCCAACCCTACGAGCAGTACTTC. This codes for CASSLSGLGVQPYEQYF. The full variable domain, its missing parts supplied by reference TRBV7-2 and TRBJ2-7, is GAGVSQSPSNKVTEKGKDVELRCDPISGHTALYWYRQSLGQGLEFLIYFQGNSAPDKSGLPSDRFSAERTGGSVSTLTIQRTQQEDSAVYLCASSLSGLGVQPYEQYFGPGTRLTVT.

The chain has TRBV5-1 and TRBJ1-2, with 7 bases matching TRBD1. Germline lookup yields CDR1 SGHRS and CDR2 YFSETQ. The ends lost 3 bases at V and 6 bases at J; junction bases unmatched: 11. This CDR3 contains 15 residues. CDR3 nucleotides: TGCGCCAGCAGCTCTTCGGGACAGAAAACGGATGGCTACACCTTC. As protein: CASSSSGQKTDGYTF.

The genes are TRBV30 and TRBJ2-5; D is ambiguous. From germline, CDR1 is GTSNPN and CDR2 SVGIG (reference sequence). CDR3 length: 12 amino acids. V lost 4 bases to trimming and J lost 4 bases, with 10 bases between them. The CDR3 DNA reads as TGTGCCTGGACCCGACACGGAGAGACCCAGTACTTC. Translated, it gives CAWTRHGETQYF.

This chain joins TRBV28 and TRBJ2-7; possibly TRBD1 for D (5 bases). Germline values: CDR1 MDHEN, CDR2 SYDVKM. This CDR3 spans 13 amino acids. V was shortened by 3 bases and J by 9 bases, with 15 bases between the two germline ends. The CDR3, as DNA: TGTGCCAGCAGTTTTGGCAGGGTCCCCGGGCAGTACTTC. Amino acid sequence: CASSFGRVPGQYF.

V usage is TRBV13 and J usage is TRBJ1-2; 8 bases line up with TRBD1. The CDR3 length is 18 residues. Germline CDR1 PRHDT, CDR2 FYEKMQ (reference sequence). The J segment lost 2 bases and the V segment lost 3 bases, leaving 14 bases of the junction unmatched. The chain's CDR3 is CASSFKKLLAGGNYGYTF. Here the CDR3 DNA reads TGTGCCAGCAGCTTTAAGAAACTATTGGCAGGGGGCAACTATGGCTACACCTTC.

The V gene is TRBV7-9, the J gene TRBJ2-4, with D maybe TRBD2 (6 bases). V shed 2 bases and J shed 5 bases, with 13 bases lying between them. CDR1 is SEHNR and CDR2 is FQNEAQ in the germline V gene (reference sequence). CDR3 length: 15 amino acids. The CDR3 sequence: CASSLYTGVQNIQYF. The CDR3, as DNA: TGTGCCAGCAGCTTATACACGGGGGTTCAAAACATTCAGTACTTC.

The gene calls are TRBV5-1 and TRBJ2-5; 9 bases align to TRBD2. V lost 0 bases, J lost 9 bases, and 12 bases stayed unmatched. The CDR3 has 16 amino acids. CDR1 and CDR2 (germline): SGHRS, YFSETQ. CDR3 sequence (DNA): TGCGCCAGCAGCTTGGTCCGTAGCGGGAGTGGAGCGCCCCAGTACTTC. Its protein is CASSLVRSGSGAPQYF.

This clone was seen a single time. At the DNA level, this CDR3 is encoded by other sequences in the same sample as well. The chain employs TRBV5-1 and TRBJ2-3; tentatively, D is TRBD1 (6 bases). The V and J ends lost 0 bases and 2 bases respectively, with 7 bases between them. Germline CDR1 reads SGHRS; CDR2 reads YFSETQ. The length of the CDR3 is 14 residues. Here the CDR3 reads CASSLGTDTDTQYF. The CDR3 DNA sequence: TGCGCCAGCAGCTTGGGGACAGACACAGATACGCAGTATTTT.

This chain uses TRBV14 with TRBJ2-2; TRBD2 agrees at 10 bases. V was clipped by 3 bases and J by 4 bases; unmatched bases: 5. Germline V gives CDR1 SGHDN, CDR2 FVKESK. CDR3 length equals 16 residues. Written as DNA, the CDR3 is TGTGCCAGCAGCCACCCTAGCGGGAGTCTCACCGGGGAGCTGTTTTTT. Translating gives CASSHPSGSLTGELFF.

V gene TRBV5-1 combines with J gene TRBJ1-1, with D unclear. The ends were cut back, 0 bases at V and 3 bases at J, with 21 bases in the middle. This CDR3 comprises 18 residues. Germline CDR1 is SGHRS and CDR2 is YFSETQ. The CDR3 loop is CASSLDFPGGYGDTEAFF. CDR3 coding DNA: TGCGCCAGCAGCTTGGACTTTCCGGGAGGGTACGGTGACACTGAAGCTTTCTTT.

The V gene is TRBV6-5, the J gene TRBJ2-3, with 7 bases identical to TRBD1. After removal of 4 bases from V and 4 bases from J, the junction contained 8 bases not matched to a gene. This CDR3 has 15 amino acids. Germline CDR1 and CDR2: MNHEY and SVGAGI. CDR3 sequence: CASSSRQGLADTQYF. The CDR3 nucleotides read TGTGCCAGCAGTTCTCGACAGGGTTTAGCAGATACGCAGTATTTT.

This chain uses TRBV19 with TRBJ2-7, with 8 bases fitting TRBD1. Trimming took 6 bases from V and 2 from J; bases not matched to a gene: 6. CDR3 size: 14 residues. Germline loops: CDR1 LNHDA, CDR2 SQIVND (reference sequence). The CDR3 spells CASSRQGTPYEQYF. The CDR3 DNA reads TGTGCCAGTAGCCGACAGGGGACCCCCTACGAGCAGTACTTC.

The chain recombines TRBV5-4 with TRBJ2-2; 9 bases agree with TRBD1. Trimming at V came to 0 bases and at J to 5 bases, leaving 5 bases not matched to a gene. Germline lookup yields CDR1 SGHNT and CDR2 YYREEE (reference sequence). The CDR3 spans 16 residues. The DNA for the CDR3 is TGTGCCAGCAGCTTGGATGGGACAGGGTTAACCGGGGAGCTGTTTTTT. Translation: CASSLDGTGLTGELFF.

The V call is TRBV4-1, the J call TRBJ1-6, with TRBD1 as a possible D gene (5 bases). Germline V gene data show CDR1 as MGHRA and CDR2 as YSYEKL. Trimming shortened V by 0 bases and J by 2 bases, and 17 bases separated the two germline ends. The CDR3 runs 19 residues. For the CDR3, the DNA is TGCGCCAGCAGCCAAGAGATCTGGACAAGGGCAACCTATAATTCACCCCTCCACTTT. Amino acids: CASSQEIWTRATYNSPLHF.